These T cell receptor beta chains were read from a single sample in a study of blood T cell repertoires in COVID-19. Here immunoSEQ multiplex PCR was the method, and the copy in TCRdb shows in-frame clones only, minus some. Among 250,000 or so clones listed, about 90% were seen once. Sequenced input: peripheral blood. The source of these receptors is an older woman with COVID-19, enrolled during active disease. Each CDR3 is given without its conserved first and last residue.

V gene	CDR3 protein
TRBV3-1/TRBV3-2	ASSQPNEQF
TRBV5-4	ASSLNRGSLSYNSPLH
TRBV10-3	AISDRGPYGYT
TRBV27	ASGDPRGYNEQF
TRBV6-1	ASSETLGLGGSSPLH
TRBV20-1	SAAAVDGYT
TRBV19	ASSIAPPGGIYGYT
TRBV21-1	ASSKYYRGGNEQF
TRBV28	ASTTGYNSPLH
TRBV18	ASSRDPPDRGASNTGELF
TRBV5-4	ASSSNYDMNTEAF
TRBV5-8	ASSPSGGANEKLF
TRBV9	ASSLTDRGGNEQF
TRBV10-3	AISERGDTEAF
TRBV10-3	AISPIPKLAGAPDTQY
TRBV19	ASSIGLAGGLGGANVLT
TRBV6-1	ASSAFPGTIGGNSNQPQH
TRBV19	ASSIRDRGPSGREKLF
TRBV6-5	ASSYNSGQAGNGYT
TRBV19	ASSILGGDDYT
TRBV5-1	ASSPAATGWNTGELF
TRBV2	ASRPGTGAYTEAF
TRBV5-1	ASSSILLRSSTDTQY
TRBV7-8	ASSPRTGGDGYT
TRBV18	ASSPRGGSSGNQPQH
TRBV5-1	ASSLDTGDPRPPLH
TRBV3-1/TRBV3-2	ASSQLDRFNYGYT
TRBV7-8	ASSLYGTLSNQPQH
TRBV6-5	ASSPRTEGAEAF
TRBV30	AWRQENSGNTIY
TRBV7-9	ASSLGDRGIKDTQY
TRBV7-2	ASRDDSFLYGYT
TRBV9	ASSVVPGPYGYT
TRBV6-1	ASSDLLMGGYQPQH
TRBV9	ASSVGTAPSTDTQY
TRBV7-8	ASSLAVRQVGTQY
TRBV5-1	ASSLLPGQSYEQY
TRBV2	ASSGEGGNQPQH
TRBV7-2	ASSPRTGLNYGYT
TRBV15	ATSRGFQETQY
TRBV5-1	ASSSQAGPETQY
TRBV19	ASSPTPGTSNQPQH
TRBV5-5	ASSLGGAETYGYT
TRBV5-1	ASSLATGGTNEKLF
TRBV5-1	ASGESSGANVLT
TRBV9	ASSERQNSPLH
TRBV6-5	ASSSTGQNTEAF
TRBV9	ASSAPGTGSGSPLH
TRBV19	ASTPVGTGGNQPQH
TRBV9	ASSSIDRVYGYT
TRBV7-9	ASSLGAQGNTIY
TRBV3-1/TRBV3-2	ASSQDPGGLNTGELF
TRBV19	ASSIWGGSTDTQY
TRBV14	ASSPQGVGGYT
TRBV19	ASSIGSAEKLF